These 21 T cell receptor beta chains came from one sample sequenced in a study of T cell changes during pregnancy in multiple sclerosis. The repertoire was sequenced with immunoSEQ multiplex PCR; TCRdb's copy has only in-frame clones and lacks some. The sample contains around 100,000 clones, 90% to 95% of which appear only once. The source material was peripheral blood, sampled after pregnancy. Source of these receptors: a female donor with multiple sclerosis, enrolled in a pregnancy study.

The V and J genes are TRBV13 and TRBJ1-2, with D unresolved. The CDR3 is 12 amino acids. Per the germline V gene, CDR1 is PRHDT and CDR2 is FYEKMQ (reference sequence). The V and J ends lost 8 bases and 6 bases respectively, with 13 bases between them. CDR3 region: CASGSRRDGYTF. The CDR3 nucleotides read TGTGCCAGCGGGAGTCGGAGGGATGGCTACACCTTC.

V usage is TRBV7-6 and J usage is TRBJ2-5, with TRBD1 identical over 10 bases. Germline V gene data show CDR1 as SGHVS and CDR2 as FNYEAQ. The J segment lost 5 bases and the V segment lost 10 bases, leaving 13 bases of the junction unmatched. This CDR3 is 15 amino acids long. The DNA of the CDR3 is TGTGCCATAAGGGGTCGACAGGGGGCAAGGGAGACCCAGTACTTC. It specifies CAIRGRQGARETQYF.

This clone was seen more than once but under ten times. V and J are TRBV4-1 and TRBJ1-2; 8 positions match TRBD1. The CDR3 sequence is 16 residues long. Germline CDR1 and CDR2: MGHRA and YSYEKL. V lost 1 base to trimming and J lost 7 bases; unmatched junction nucleotides: 11. The CDR3 DNA reads as TGCGCCAGCAGCCAAGTTACTACAGGGGGATATCGTGGCTACACCTTC. Protein product: CASSQVTTGGYRGYTF.

This chain uses TRBV27 with TRBJ2-7; tentatively, D is TRBD1 (5 bases). Germline values: CDR1 MNHEY, CDR2 SMNVEV (reference sequence). V gave up 2 bases and J gave up 1 base, with 6 bases separating them. The CDR3 covers 13 residues. The DNA for the CDR3 is TGTGCCAGCAGTTTACAGGGATCCTACGAGCAGTACTTC. This codes for CASSLQGSYEQYF.

V and J are TRBV6-6 and TRBJ1-2, with 7 bases matching TRBD1. The CDR3 has 13 residues. Trimming took 6 bases from V and 10 from J; bases not matched to a gene: 11. Per germline, CDR1 MNHNY and CDR2 SVGAGI (reference sequence). The CDR3 region is CASSPLGGRAYTF. CDR3 DNA: TGTGCCAGCAGCCCTTTAGGGGGCAGGGCCTACACCTTC.

V and J are TRBV9 and TRBJ1-2, with D tentatively TRBD1 (5 bases). With 4 bases removed from V and 5 bases from J, the gap between germline ends came to 15 bases. CDR3 length: 14 amino acids. The germline V gene encodes CDR1 SGDLS and CDR2 YYNGEE. The CDR3 reads CASSTGGMGYGYTF. As DNA, the CDR3 is TGTGCCAGCAGCACAGGAGGGATGGGATATGGCTACACCTTC. Full variable domain (missing parts from reference TRBV9 and TRBJ1-2): DSGVTQTPKHLITATGQRVTLRCSPRSGDLSVYWYQQSLDQGLQFLIQYYNGEERAKGNILERFSAQQFPDLHSELNLSSLELGDSALYFCASSTGGMGYGYTFGSGTRLTVV.

The chain couples TRBV6-5 to TRBJ2-3; 8 bases match TRBD1. The germline V gene encodes CDR1 MNHEY and CDR2 SVGAGI. This CDR3 has 16 residues. J gave up 3 bases and V 2 bases, and 7 bases lay outside the gene matches. CDR3 sequence reads: CASSYRPDRVTDTQYF. The CDR3 DNA sequence: TGTGCCAGCAGTTACCGCCCGGACAGGGTAACAGATACGCAGTATTTT.

The chain joins TRBV7-3 to TRBJ1-3; the match to TRBD1 covers 10 bases. Trimming cost V 0 bases and J 3 bases; bases outside gene matches: 2. Per the germline V gene, CDR1 is SGHTA and CDR2 is FQGTGA. CDR3 length: 16 amino acids. CDR3 DNA: TGTGCCAGCAGCTTAACCGGGACAGGGGTTGGAAACACCATATATTTT. Translated, it gives CASSLTGTGVGNTIYF.

This clone was seen just once. This sequence joins TRBV5-6 and TRBJ1-1; TRBD1 aligns across 9 bases. Germline V lookup: CDR1 SGHDT, CDR2 YYEEEE. The CDR3 loop spans 13 amino acids. V shed 4 bases, J shed 4 bases, and the junction held 2 bases outside the gene matches. DNA of the CDR3: TGTGCCAGCAGCCTGACAGGGGGCACTGAAGCTTTCTTT. Translation: CASSLTGGTEAFF.

The V gene is TRBV4-2, the J gene TRBJ1-1; perhaps TRBD1 as D (6 bases). This CDR3 region has 15 residues. The V end lost 4 bases, the J end lost 4 bases, and 16 bases lay between the germline ends. Germline lookup yields CDR1 LGHNA and CDR2 YNFKEQ. CDR3 nucleotides: TGTGCCAGCAGCCCTTCAGGGGCCCGGGGCACTGAAGCTTTCTTT. Protein sequence: CASSPSGARGTEAFF.

The J gene is TRBJ1-5, the V gene TRBV13, with TRBD1 identical over 9 bases. This CDR3 contains 15 residues. The germline V gene has CDR1 PRHDT and CDR2 FYEKMQ (reference sequence). V was pared by 2 bases and J by 4 bases, with 3 bases of the junction left unmatched. CDR3 nucleotide sequence: TGTGCCAGCAGCTTAACAGGGGGCGGGAATCAGCCCCAGCATTTT. This gives the protein CASSLTGGGNQPQHF.

The rearrangement joins TRBV9 to TRBJ2-7, with D perhaps TRBD2 (6 bases). The V gene's germline CDR1 is SGDLS and CDR2 YYNGEE. V dropped 0 bases and J dropped 1 base, with 11 bases sitting between them. The CDR3 is 15 residues long. Here the CDR3 reads CASSVVAGPSYEQYF. In DNA form, the CDR3 reads TGTGCCAGCAGCGTAGTGGCGGGGCCTTCCTACGAGCAGTACTTC.

The V gene is TRBV29-1, the J gene TRBJ2-6, with D uncertain. Germline CDR1 is SQVTM and CDR2 is ANQGSEA. V was pared by 4 bases and J by 0 bases, with 10 bases between. The CDR3 length is 15 residues. CDR3 DNA sequence: TGCAGCGTTGTTTGGCAAACCTCTGGGGCCAACGTCCTGACTTTC. Translated: CSVVWQTSGANVLTF.

This chain joins TRBV5-1 and TRBJ2-1; 9 bases align to TRBD2. Germline V gene sequence: CDR1 SGHRS, CDR2 YFSETQ. With 2 bases clipped from V and 6 bases from J, the junction kept 12 bases outside the gene matches. This CDR3 has 17 amino acids. The CDR3 reads CASSFGVAGVISNEQFF. In DNA, the CDR3 is TGCGCCAGCAGCTTCGGGGTAGCGGGGGTAATCAGCAATGAGCAGTTCTTC.

The rearrangement uses TRBV2 and TRBJ2-2; D may be TRBD1 (7 bases). Germline CDR1 SNHLY, CDR2 FYNNEI. Trimming removed 6 bases from V and 7 bases from J, with 21 bases in between. The CDR3 has 16 amino acids. CDR3 residues: CASSPDRARRGGELFF. CDR3 in DNA: TGTGCCAGCAGCCCCGACAGGGCCCGGAGGGGCGGGGAGCTGTTTTTT.

The chain combines TRBV10-2 with TRBJ2-3, with unresolved D. This CDR3 has 14 amino acids. CDR1 WSHSY and CDR2 SAAADI come from the germline V gene. Trimming left V 2 bases short and J 3 bases short, with 9 bases between. The CDR3: CASSEVSGTDTQYF. The CDR3 DNA follows: TGCGCCAGCAGTGAGGTCTCCGGGACAGATACGCAGTATTTT.

As concerns this clone: A read error may produce the germline difference seen at one junction end. The rearrangement joins TRBV7-7 to TRBJ2-3; 7 nucleotides match TRBD2. Looked up from germline, CDR1 is SSHAT and CDR2 is FNYEAQ (reference sequence). The CDR3 covers 13 residues. The CDR3 reads CASSLWGGDTQYF. The CDR3 coding sequence is TGTGCTAGCAGCTTATGGGGGGGAGATACGCAGTATTTT.

CDR3 sequence (DNA): TGTGCCAGCAGTTACTCAAGCAGGGACTACACCTTC. Residues: CASSYSSRDYTF. The chain carries TRBV6-5 and TRBJ1-2; the D gene is possibly TRBD1 (5 bases). V lost 0 bases and J 10 bases, leaving 9 bases between the germline ends. This CDR3 is built from 12 residues. CDR1 MNHEY and CDR2 SVGAGI come from the germline V gene.

The chain recombines TRBV11-2 with TRBJ1-2; D unclear. CDR3 length equals 12 residues. CDR1 is SGHAT and CDR2 is FQNNGV in the germline V gene. V gave up 6 bases and J gave up 7 bases, with 12 bases separating them. CDR3 region: CASSLTRGGYTF. The CDR3 nucleotides read TGTGCCAGCAGTTTGACCCGGGGTGGCTACACCTTC.

The chain uses TRBV5-4 and TRBJ1-3, with 9 bases matching TRBD1. The germline V gene encodes CDR1 SGHNT and CDR2 YYREEE (reference sequence). Trimming removed 4 bases from V and 4 bases from J; junction bases left unmatched: 3. This CDR3 is 14 amino acids long. The CDR3 loop is CASSRTGVGNTIYF. In DNA form, the CDR3 reads TGTGCCAGCAGCCGGACAGGGGTCGGAAACACCATATATTTT.

This clone was detected only once. This chain links TRBV5-4 with TRBJ2-5; TRBD1 matches 8 bases. Germline loops: CDR1 SGHNT, CDR2 YYREEE (reference sequence). J was trimmed by 0 bases and V by 0 bases; bases with no gene match: 1. The CDR3 consists of 15 residues. Written as DNA, the CDR3 is TGTGCCAGCAGCTTGGGACAGGGGAACCAAGAGACCCAGTACTTC. Protein product: CASSLGQGNQETQYF.